Shown below are 29 T cell receptor beta chains from a single sample sequenced in a study of PD-1 blockade in classical Hodgkin lymphoma. The repertoire was sequenced with immunoSEQ multiplex PCR; TCRdb's copy has only in-frame clones and lacks some. The sample includes tens of thousands of clones, around 90% of them seen just once. The time point here: newly diagnosed, previously untreated cHL patient sample. From thawed PBMCs, CD4+ T cells were purified using magnetic negative selection. Source material: CD4+ T cells from blood. The receptors derive from a human donor with classical Hodgkin lymphoma.

This chain links TRBV15 with TRBJ1-2, with D possibly TRBD1 on 5 matching bases. V lost 0 bases and J 5 bases, leaving 10 bases between the germline ends. The CDR3 sequence is 14 residues long. CDR1 is LNHNV, CDR2 YYDKDF, per germline (reference sequence). The chain's CDR3 is CATSRDKGLYGYTF. The CDR3 DNA follows: TGTGCCACCAGCAGAGATAAGGGGCTATATGGCTACACCTTC.

Written as DNA, the CDR3 is TGTGCCATCAGTCGTGAGAGCGGGAGTACAGATACGCAGTATTTT. As protein: CAISRESGSTDTQYF. The chain employs TRBV10-3 and TRBJ2-3; 8 nucleotides line up with TRBD2. Germline V gene sequence: CDR1 ENHRY, CDR2 SYGVKD. Trimming cost V 5 bases and J 3 bases; bases outside gene matches: 7. The CDR3 spans 15 residues.

CDR3 coding DNA: TGTGCCAGCACCCAGGGGGGGATCGTCGATACGCAGTATTTT. Protein: CASTQGGIVDTQYF. The chain combines TRBV6-1 with TRBJ2-3; D assignment may be TRBD1 or TRBD2 (7 bases each). The CDR3 has 14 amino acids. Germline assignment: CDR1 MNHNS and CDR2 SASEGT. Trimming pared 7 bases from V and 6 bases from J, leaving 17 bases between.

The genes are TRBV27 and TRBJ2-7; D tentatively fits TRBD1 or TRBD2 (5 bases each). Germline V gives CDR1 MNHEY, CDR2 SMNVEV (reference sequence). The ends were cut back, 3 bases at V and 1 base at J, with 19 bases in the middle. The length of the CDR3 is 17 residues. The CDR3 loop reads CASSFKEGLVGSYEQYF. The CDR3 nucleotides are TGTGCCAGCAGTTTTAAAGAGGGGCTAGTTGGGTCCTACGAGCAGTACTTC.

This sequence joins TRBV28 and TRBJ2-7, with TRBD2 identical over 8 bases. The germline V gene has CDR1 MDHEN and CDR2 SYDVKM. With 3 bases clipped from V and 2 bases from J, the junction kept 6 bases outside the gene matches. The CDR3 sequence is 15 residues long. CDR3 residues: CASSFRGRFPYEQYF. The DNA for the CDR3 is TGTGCCAGCAGTTTTCGCGGGAGGTTTCCCTACGAGCAGTACTTC.

The V and J genes are TRBV5-1 and TRBJ2-3; D possibly matches TRBD1 or TRBD2 (6 bases each). The germline gives CDR1 SGHRS, CDR2 YFSETQ. Trimming removed 2 bases from V and 6 bases from J, with 13 bases in between. The CDR3 runs to 14 residues. The CDR3 region is CASSLRGTSDTQYF. CDR3 DNA sequence: TGCGCCAGCAGCTTACGGGGGACATCGGATACGCAGTATTTT.

This clone came up a few times. This chain links TRBV27 with TRBJ1-1; D is ambiguous. This CDR3 comprises 13 residues. Trimming removed 6 bases at V and 1 base at J, with 9 bases between. From germline, CDR1 is MNHEY and CDR2 SMNVEV (reference sequence). CDR3 loop: CASRISWNTEAFF. In DNA, the CDR3 is TGTGCCAGCAGAATTTCTTGGAACACTGAAGCTTTCTTT.

V gene TRBV4-1 combines with J gene TRBJ1-1, with D possibly being TRBD1 (5 bases). The V end was cut by 0 bases, the J end by 7 bases, with 15 bases between. Germline V gene data show CDR1 as MGHRA and CDR2 as YSYEKL. CDR3 length: 15 residues. The CDR3 DNA reads as TGCGCCAGCAGCCAAGAATTCGGTTTGAGGGGTGAAGCTTTCTTT. Protein sequence: CASSQEFGLRGEAFF.

This chain joins TRBV2 and TRBJ2-2, with 7 bases lining up with TRBD2. V shed 7 bases and J 5 bases; nucleotides not matched to a gene: 7. The CDR3 has 14 residues. Looked up from germline, CDR1 is SNHLY and CDR2 is FYNNEI. DNA of the CDR3: TGTGCCAGCAATCGGGGGGTCCCTACCGGGGAGCTGTTTTTT. Translated: CASNRGVPTGELFF. Drawing the rest from reference TRBV2 and TRBJ2-2, the complete variable domain is EPEVTQTPSHQVTQMGQEVILRCVPISNHLYFYWYRQILGQKVEFLVSFYNNEISEKSEIFDDQFSVERPDGSNFTLKIRSTKLEDSAMYFCASNRGVPTGELFFGEGSRLTVL.

In nucleotides, the CDR3 is TGTGCCAGCAGGTCCGGGACAGGGAACACTGAAGCTTTCTTT. Residues: CASRSGTGNTEAFF. V gene TRBV28 combines with J gene TRBJ1-1; 8 bases line up with TRBD1. J gave up 1 base and V 6 bases, and 4 bases lay outside the gene matches. CDR1 is MDHEN and CDR2 is SYDVKM in the germline V gene. This CDR3 has 14 residues.

The rearrangement joins TRBV5-1 to TRBJ1-1, with D tentatively TRBD1 (6 bases). The CDR3 covers 13 residues. Per the germline V gene, CDR1 is SGHRS and CDR2 is YFSETQ. V gave up 4 bases and J gave up 4 bases, with 11 bases separating them. The CDR3 DNA sequence: TGCGCCAGCAGCCGGAGAGGGGGCACTGAAGCTTTCTTT. Amino acid sequence: CASSRRGGTEAFF.

The chain links TRBV7-9 to TRBJ1-1, with D possibly matching TRBD1 (6 bases). There are 14 residues in the CDR3. The germline CDR1 and CDR2 sequences are SEHNR and FQNEAQ (reference sequence). With 5 bases removed from V and 0 bases from J, the gap between germline ends came to 10 bases. The CDR3: CASSVGGLNTEAFF. CDR3 sequence (DNA): TGTGCCAGCAGCGTAGGGGGATTGAACACTGAAGCTTTCTTT.

The chain combines TRBV7-2 with TRBJ2-1, with TRBD2 identical over 8 bases. The CDR3 sequence is 18 residues long. Germline loops: CDR1 SGHTA, CDR2 FQGNSA. Trimming cost V 5 bases and J 7 bases; bases outside gene matches: 19. CDR3: CASSPQVLAVSMANEQFF. The CDR3 nucleotides are TGTGCCAGCAGCCCCCAGGTACTAGCGGTCTCAATGGCAAATGAGCAGTTCTTC.

The table lists this clone with a few counts. The rearrangement uses TRBV4-2 and TRBJ1-1; D remains ambiguous. Deletions cut 0 bases from V and 1 base from J, with 6 bases between. This CDR3 is 14 amino acids long. The V gene's germline CDR1 is LGHNA and CDR2 YNFKEQ. CDR3 nucleotide sequence: TGTGCCAGCAGCCAAGAGCGGAAGAACACTGAAGCTTTCTTT. This codes for CASSQERKNTEAFF.

In this sample, this clone turned up once. This chain connects TRBV11-1 to TRBJ2-5; 9 bases fit TRBD1. V lost 5 bases to trimming and J lost 1 base; unmatched junction nucleotides: 11. This CDR3 spans 17 amino acids. CDR1 and CDR2 from the germline V gene are SGHAT and FQDESV (reference sequence). The CDR3 coding sequence is TGTGCCAGCAGCCAGAGATCCGGACAGGGGTTCCAAGAGACCCAGTACTTC. This encodes CASSQRSGQGFQETQYF.

V is TRBV6-1 and J is TRBJ2-7, with TRBD2 as a possible D gene (6 bases). The CDR3 contains 14 residues. In germline, CDR1 is MNHNS, CDR2 SASEGT. The ends were cut back, 2 bases at V and 2 bases at J, with 10 bases in the middle. CDR3 bases: TGTGCCAGCAGTGAAATGGGCGGGACCTACGAGCAGTACGTC. Protein: CASSEMGGTYEQYV.

The CDR3, as DNA: TGTGCCAGCAGCTCCCTGGGACCTGATCAGCCCCAGCATTTT. Protein sequence: CASSSLGPDQPQHF. V and J are TRBV7-9 and TRBJ1-5, with TRBD1 as a possible D gene (5 bases). This CDR3 has 14 residues. Per the germline V gene, CDR1 is SEHNR and CDR2 is FQNEAQ (reference sequence). The germline V and J ends were trimmed by 4 bases and 5 bases, with 12 bases remaining between them.

V usage is TRBV5-6 and J usage is TRBJ2-7; the match to TRBD1 covers 8 bases. This CDR3 has 15 residues. The junction had 7 bases not matched to a gene; V was cut back by 3 bases and J by 2 bases. Germline loops: CDR1 SGHDT, CDR2 YYEEEE. CDR3 in amino acids: CASSSQGTGPYEQYF. The CDR3 DNA sequence: TGTGCCAGCAGCTCCCAAGGGACAGGTCCCTACGAGCAGTACTTC.

This rearrangement joins TRBV9 to TRBJ1-5, with TRBD1 as a possible D gene (6 bases). The CDR3 is 14 amino acids. Germline CDR1 reads SGDLS; CDR2 reads YYNGEE. V was pared by 3 bases and J by 2 bases, with 9 bases between. The DNA for the CDR3 is TGTGCCAGCAGCGATTCAGGGGGCAATCAGCCCCAGCATTTT. It yields the protein CASSDSGGNQPQHF.

V and J are TRBV11-3 and TRBJ1-2; D not resolved. Trimming left V 3 bases short and J 4 bases short, with 12 bases between. Germline lookup yields CDR1 SGHNT and CDR2 YENEEA. The CDR3 length is 14 residues. The CDR3 nucleotides read TGTGCCAGCAGCTTGGTCGTGCCCGGCTATGGCTACACCTTC. This codes for CASSLVVPGYGYTF.

As for this clone: Relative to the germline gene, one junction end is altered; a read error may explain this. This rearrangement joins TRBV7-7 to TRBJ2-3, with 7 bases fitting TRBD2. The V gene's germline CDR1 is SSHAT and CDR2 FNYEAQ (reference sequence). The CDR3 extends over 17 amino acids. The chain's CDR3 is CASSLVSGRALGDTQYF. In DNA form, the CDR3 reads TGTGCTAGCAGCTTAGTCAGTGGGAGGGCCTTGGGTGATACGCAGTATTTT. Full variable domain (outside the CDR3, taken from reference TRBV7-7 and TRBJ2-3): GAGVSQSPRYKVTKRGQDVTLRCDPISSHATLYWYQQALGQGPEFLTYFNYEAQPDKSGLPSDRFSAERPEGSISTLTIQRTEQRDSAMYRCASSLVSGRALGDTQYFGPGTRLTVL.

This rearrangement joins TRBV12-5 to TRBJ1-5, with D possibly being TRBD1 (6 bases). The CDR3 contains 13 residues. V was trimmed by 8 bases and J by 9 bases, leaving 17 bases between them. CDR1 and CDR2 from the germline V gene are LGHNT and FRNRAP. The CDR3: CASSPGDMRPQHF. CDR3 DNA sequence: TGTGCTAGTTCGCCGGGGGACATGAGGCCCCAGCATTTT.

The chain combines TRBV5-1 with TRBJ2-3; D possibly corresponds to TRBD2 (6 bases). Germline lookup yields CDR1 SGHRS and CDR2 YFSETQ. CDR3 length: 16 amino acids. Trimming shortened V by 4 bases and J by 4 bases, and 19 bases separated the two germline ends. Written as DNA, the CDR3 is TGCGCCAGCAGCCGAATAGGAGGGTCCTACGCAGATACGCAGTATTTT. Translation gives CASSRIGGSYADTQYF.

This chain connects TRBV6-1 to TRBJ1-1; possibly TRBD1 for D (5 bases). Trimming cost V 5 bases and J 0 bases, with 13 bases left between them. Germline values: CDR1 MNHNS, CDR2 SASEGT. The CDR3 runs 15 residues. The CDR3 reads CASSTGLEMNTEAFF. The CDR3 nucleotides are TGTGCCAGCAGTACAGGTCTCGAAATGAACACTGAAGCTTTCTTT.

This chain links TRBV19 with TRBJ1-4, with TRBD1 matching 10 bases. This CDR3 region has 15 residues. Trimming cost V 5 bases and J 8 bases; bases outside gene matches: 8. Germline loops: CDR1 LNHDA, CDR2 SQIVND (reference sequence). The chain's CDR3 is CASSPGTGVGEKLFF. Here the CDR3 DNA reads TGTGCCAGTAGTCCCGGGACAGGGGTTGGCGAAAAACTGTTTTTT.

As regards this clone: Within the sample, other DNA sequences also encode this same CDR3. The V gene is TRBV6-1, the J gene TRBJ1-2, with a possible D match to TRBD1 (5 bases). CDR1 and CDR2 (germline): MNHNS, SASEGT. Between the trimmed V and J ends, which lost 1 base and 6 bases, there was a span of 9 bases. The CDR3 is 13 amino acids. The DNA for the CDR3 is TGTGCCAGCAGTGAAGGGGGGTCCCATGGCTACACCTTC. It encodes CASSEGGSHGYTF.

The J gene is TRBJ1-4, the V gene TRBV6-6; D not certain. Per germline, CDR1 MNHNY and CDR2 SVGAGI (reference sequence). Trimming removed 6 bases at V and 3 bases at J, with 14 bases between. The CDR3 length is 15 residues. CDR3 DNA sequence: TGTGCCAGCAGAATGACCGGAGTTTCTAATGAAAAACTGTTTTTT. Translating gives CASRMTGVSNEKLFF.

V usage is TRBV11-3 and J usage is TRBJ2-7, with D perhaps TRBD2 (5 bases). The CDR3 runs to 13 residues. Germline assignment: CDR1 SGHNT and CDR2 YENEEA. Trimming shortened V by 4 bases and J by 8 bases, and 15 bases separated the two germline ends. CDR3 sequence (DNA): TGTGCCAGCAGCTCCCAACCGCTAGCCAAGCAGTACTTC. It yields the protein CASSSQPLAKQYF.

The J gene is TRBJ2-7, the V gene TRBV19, with D hard to call. Looked up from germline, CDR1 is LNHDA and CDR2 is SQIVND (reference sequence). The CDR3 is made up of 13 amino acids. Trimming removed 3 bases at V and 5 bases at J, with 11 bases between. DNA for the CDR3: TGTGCCAGTAGTATCGGAAAGGAGAACGAGCAGTACTTC. It specifies CASSIGKENEQYF.